This is a list of T cell receptor beta chains from one sample in a study of T cell changes during pregnancy in multiple sclerosis. Only in-frame clones appear in the TCRdb table, and some are missing; sequencing was by immunoSEQ multiplex PCR. The sample includes some 38,000 clones, approximately 94% of them seen just once. The source material was CD4+ T cells from peripheral blood mononuclear cells, sampled in the second trimester of pregnancy. These receptors originate from a female donor with multiple sclerosis, enrolled in a pregnancy study. CDR3s include the opening cysteine and the closing phenylalanine or tryptophan. D genes are given only for firm matches. Clone size is given for some rows only: seen once, a few or many times, or a class if the clone is expanded.

J gene | D gene | clone size | V gene | CDR3 protein | CDR3 DNA
TRBJ2-1 | - | once | TRBV19 | CASSTHRRVVGYNEQFF | TGTGCCAGTAGTACTCATCGCAGGGTAGTAGGCTACAATGAGCAGTTCTTC
TRBJ1-3 | - | - | TRBV2 | CASSVVPLQGTTF | TGTGCCAGCAGTGTTGTCCCCCTCCAGGGGACGACATTT
TRBJ1-6 | TRBD1 | few | TRBV18 | CASSPRVVGQGDSPLHF | TGTGCCAGCTCACCACGCGTCGTTGGACAGGGGGATTCACCCCTCCACTTT
TRBJ1-4 | - | - | TRBV25-1 | CASSEWGQGLGEKLFF | TGTGCCAGCAGTGAATGGGGGCAGGGGTTAGGCGAAAAACTGTTTTTT
TRBJ2-2 | - | - | TRBV5-1 | CASTGGGPNTGELFF | TGCGCCAGCACGGGAGGGGGCCCGAACACCGGGGAGCTGTTTTTT
TRBJ1-1 | - | - | TRBV15 | CATSSRGMNTEAFF | TGTGCCACCAGCAGCAGGGGTATGAACACTGAAGCTTTCTTT
TRBJ1-1 | - | - | TRBV4-1 | CASSQDRGYTEAFF | TGCGCCAGCAGCCAAGATAGGGGGTACACTGAAGCTTTCTTT
TRBJ1-6 | - | - | TRBV7-2 | CASSLAVSGSGSSYNSPLHF | TGTGCCAGCAGCTTAGCTGTTTCTGGTTCAGGTAGCTCCTATAATTCACCCCTCCACTTT
TRBJ2-4 | - | - | TRBV19 | CASRDDRNLAKNIQYF | TGTGCCAGTAGGGACGACAGGAACCTAGCCAAAAACATTCAGTACTTC
TRBJ2-7 | - | - | TRBV2 | CASSEAGTKQGQSSYEQYF | TGTGCCAGCAGTGAAGCGGGAACGAAACAGGGTCAGAGCTCCTACGAGCAGTACTTC
TRBJ2-5 | TRBD2 | - | TRBV4-1 | CASSQDGTGLAINQETQYF | TGCGCCAGCAGCCAAGATGGGACGGGACTAGCGATAAACCAAGAGACCCAGTACTTC
TRBJ2-7 | - | - | TRBV28 | CASSSPGLSYEQYF | TGTGCCAGCAGTTCGCCGGGACTCTCCTACGAGCAGTACTTC
TRBJ2-7 | TRBD1 | once | TRBV7-2 | CASSTRTGSYEQYF | TGTGCCAGCAGCACACGGACAGGCTCCTACGAGCAGTACTTC
TRBJ2-2 | TRBD2 | - | TRBV14 | CASSPRLAGLTGELFF | TGTGCCAGCAGCCCCAGACTAGCGGGGTTAACCGGGGAGCTGTTTTTT
TRBJ2-5 | - | - | TRBV28 | CASSSGKETQYF | TGTGCCAGCAGTTCGGGGAAAGAGACCCAGTACTTC
TRBJ1-4 | TRBD1 | - | TRBV5-1 | CASSDFPGQPNEKLFF | TGCGCCAGCAGTGACTTTCCGGGACAGCCTAATGAAAAACTGTTTTTT
TRBJ2-2 | TRBD1 | - | TRBV7-2 | CASSFLGQGAGGELFF | TGTGCCAGCAGCTTTTTGGGACAGGGGGCTGGCGGGGAGCTGTTTTTT
TRBJ2-7 | - | - | TRBV20-1 | CSALTRYEQYF | TGCAGTGCCCTAACGCGCTACGAGCAGTACTTC
TRBJ2-1 | TRBD2 | - | TRBV9 | CASSERGTAGTSRYNEQFF | TGTGCCAGCAGCGAGAGGGGTACAGCCGGGACTAGCAGATACAATGAGCAGTTCTTC
TRBJ2-1 | TRBD2 | - | TRBV7-3 | CASSLTREQSDKQFF | TGTGCCAGCAGCTTAACGCGGGAGCAGAGCGATAAGCAGTTCTTC
TRBJ1-2 | - | - | TRBV5-1 | CASSLGARDTLNYGYTF | TGCGCCAGCAGCTTGGGGGCTCGGGACACCCTAAACTATGGCTACACCTTC
TRBJ2-3 | TRBD1 | - | TRBV11-3 | CASSSNLGQGNTQYF | TGTGCCAGCAGCAGCAACCTTGGACAGGGAAATACGCAGTATTTT
TRBJ1-4 | - | - | TRBV30 | CAWDLTAGEKLFF | TGTGCCTGGGACTTAACCGCGGGGGAAAAACTGTTTTTT